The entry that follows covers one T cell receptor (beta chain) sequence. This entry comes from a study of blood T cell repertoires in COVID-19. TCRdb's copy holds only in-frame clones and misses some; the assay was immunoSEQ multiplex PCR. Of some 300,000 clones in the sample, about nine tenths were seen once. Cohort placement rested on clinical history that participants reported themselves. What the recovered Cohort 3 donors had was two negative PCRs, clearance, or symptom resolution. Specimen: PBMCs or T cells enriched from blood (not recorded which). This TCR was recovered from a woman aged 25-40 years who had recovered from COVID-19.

CDR3 residues: CASSRTSGKRYEQYF. Written as DNA, the CDR3 is TGTGCCAGCAGCCGCACTAGCGGGAAAAGGTACGAGCAGTACTTC. The chain links TRBV5-6 to TRBJ2-7, with TRBD2 identical over 10 bases. V lost 4 bases, J lost 4 bases, and 8 bases stayed unmatched. The CDR3 consists of 15 residues. CDR1 is SGHDT and CDR2 is YYEEEE in the germline V gene.